The 20 T cell receptor beta chains below were found in one sample sequenced in a study of PD-1 blockade in mismatch repair-deficient tumors. Measured with immunoSEQ multiplex PCR; TCRdb has only the in-frame clones, and not every one. Among 100,000 to 150,000 clones, about 86% were seen once, and the ten largest hold 13%. The sample here was peripheral blood, taken 44 weeks after starting pembrolizumab. The receptors shown here come from an adult with mismatch repair-deficient cancer.

In this sample, this clone turned up a few times. The chain uses TRBV30 and TRBJ2-1, with 8 bases lining up with TRBD1. Losses at the gene ends were 7 bases for V and 0 bases for J; bases not matched to a gene: 8. The CDR3 length is 15 residues. CDR1 and CDR2 from the germline V gene are GTSNPN and SVGIG (reference sequence). The CDR3 sequence: CASGDRYRSYNEQFF. CDR3 in DNA: TGTGCCTCGGGGGACAGGTACCGCTCCTACAATGAGCAGTTCTTC.

The chain is built from TRBV7-9 and TRBJ2-3, with TRBD1 matching 10 bases. Trimming removed 5 bases from V and 1 base from J; junction bases left unmatched: 6. The CDR3 is 16 amino acids. Germline V gene data show CDR1 as SEHNR and CDR2 as FQNEAQ (reference sequence). The CDR3 loop is CASSLRGTGGTDTQYF. CDR3 sequence (DNA): TGTGCCAGCAGCCTACGAGGGACAGGGGGCACAGATACGCAGTATTTT.

This chain uses TRBV28 with TRBJ2-7; D is perhaps TRBD1 (6 bases). From germline, CDR1 is MDHEN and CDR2 SYDVKM. V was pared by 7 bases and J by 6 bases, with 22 bases between. The CDR3 is 15 residues long. Written as DNA, the CDR3 is TGTGCCAGCATCAAAAGTAGGACAGAGACCCGCGAGCAGTACTTC. Protein: CASIKSRTETREQYF.

The chain joins TRBV18 to TRBJ2-1; TRBD2 matches 7 bases. Trimming took 0 bases from V and 2 from J; bases not matched to a gene: 7. The length of the CDR3 is 17 residues. Germline assignment: CDR1 KGHSH and CDR2 LQKENI. The CDR3 reads CASSPPNGGITYNEQFF. DNA for the CDR3: TGTGCCAGCTCACCACCGAACGGGGGGATAACCTACAATGAGCAGTTCTTC.

V is TRBV11-2 and J is TRBJ2-7, with D possibly called TRBD1 or TRBD2 (6 bases each). The CDR3 contains 17 residues. Germline values: CDR1 SGHAT, CDR2 FQNNGV. Trimming stripped 5 bases from V and 3 bases from J, with 23 bases between. The CDR3 protein is CASSTRGGQGHRYEQYF. The CDR3 DNA reads TGTGCCAGCAGCACTAGAGGGGGGCAGGGACACCGCTACGAGCAGTACTTC.

The gene calls are TRBV19 and TRBJ2-1; tentatively, D is TRBD2 (5 bases). Germline V CDR1 and CDR2: LNHDA, SQIVND (reference sequence). The CDR3 has 12 amino acids. The V end lost 3 bases, the J end lost 6 bases, and 6 bases lay between the germline ends. As DNA, the CDR3 is TGTGCCAGTAGTATTACTAGCAATGAGCAGTTCTTC. Its protein is CASSITSNEQFF.

V usage is TRBV5-4 and J usage is TRBJ2-2, with 9 bases matching TRBD2. V lost 4 bases to trimming and J lost 2 bases; unmatched junction nucleotides: 3. CDR1 SGHNT and CDR2 YYREEE come from the germline V gene (reference sequence). The CDR3 totals 15 residues. In DNA form, the CDR3 reads TGTGCCAGCAGCCCTAGCGGGGCTAACACCGGGGAGCTGTTTTTT. This translates into CASSPSGANTGELFF.

The V call is TRBV2, the J call TRBJ2-7; 8 positions agree with TRBD1. Germline V gene sequence: CDR1 SNHLY, CDR2 FYNNEI. The V and J ends lost 4 bases and 3 bases, in that order; junction bases with no gene match: 2. The CDR3 length is 13 residues. The CDR3 coding sequence is TGTGCCAGCAGTGGGACAGGGATCTACGAGCAGTACTTC. Amino acids: CASSGTGIYEQYF. Filled out from reference TRBV2 and TRBJ2-7, the complete variable domain reads EPEVTQTPSHQVTQMGQEVILRCVPISNHLYFYWYRQILGQKVEFLVSFYNNEISEKSEIFDDQFSVERPDGSNFTLKIRSTKLEDSAMYFCASSGTGIYEQYFGPGTRLTVT.

The chain carries TRBV15 and TRBJ2-7; possible D gene TRBD2, 5 bases. The length of the CDR3 is 15 residues. The germline V and J ends were trimmed by 0 bases and 4 bases, with 13 bases remaining between them. Germline CDR1 is LNHNV and CDR2 is YYDKDF (reference sequence). The CDR3 nucleotides read TGTGCCACCAGCAGAGATAGGAGTGCGGGTTACGAGCAGTACTTC. As protein: CATSRDRSAGYEQYF.

The gene calls are TRBV9 and TRBJ1-1, with D possibly being TRBD1 (5 bases). This CDR3 is built from 17 residues. Germline assignment: CDR1 SGDLS and CDR2 YYNGEE. The germline V and J ends were trimmed by 4 bases and 4 bases, with 23 bases remaining between them. DNA for the CDR3: TGTGCCAGCAGCCCCCCCGTATTTTCGGGGGTGGGCACTGAAGCTTTCTTT. Translation: CASSPPVFSGVGTEAFF. Using reference TRBV9 and TRBJ1-1 for the parts outside the CDR3, the full variable domain is DSGVTQTPKHLITATGQRVTLRCSPRSGDLSVYWYQQSLDQGLQFLIQYYNGEERAKGNILERFSAQQFPDLHSELNLSSLELGDSALYFCASSPPVFSGVGTEAFFGQGTRLTVV.

V is TRBV30 and J is TRBJ2-1; 14 nucleotides line up with TRBD2. After removal of 5 bases from V and 10 bases from J, the junction contained 10 bases not matched to a gene. This CDR3 has 15 residues. Germline CDR1 reads GTSNPN; CDR2 reads SVGIG (reference sequence). The CDR3 nucleotides are TGTGCCTGGTTACGACTAGCGGGAGGGCCAAAGGAGCAGTTCTTC. It translates to CAWLRLAGGPKEQFF.

V gene TRBV4-1 combines with J gene TRBJ2-5; 8 bases match TRBD2. Germline V lookup: CDR1 MGHRA, CDR2 YSYEKL. The CDR3 loop spans 16 amino acids. J was trimmed by 4 bases and V by 0 bases; bases with no gene match: 7. CDR3 region: CASSQDQSLAGETQYF. CDR3 coding DNA: TGCGCCAGCAGCCAAGATCAAAGTCTAGCGGGAGAGACCCAGTACTTC.

The CDR3, as DNA: TGTGCCAGCAGTGAAGCTTCCCTTTCAACCTACGAGCAGTACTTC. Encoded protein: CASSEASLSTYEQYF. V and J are TRBV6-1 and TRBJ2-7; D uncertain. The V and J ends lost 0 bases and 2 bases respectively, with 11 bases between them. CDR3 size: 15 residues. From germline, CDR1 is MNHNS and CDR2 SASEGT.

The chain links TRBV5-1 to TRBJ2-7; D perhaps matches TRBD1 (6 bases). There are 15 residues in the CDR3. Germline loops: CDR1 SGHRS, CDR2 YFSETQ. V lost 2 bases and J 0 bases, leaving 12 bases between the germline ends. CDR3 coding DNA: TGCGCCAGCAGCTTCAATGACAGGTTCTCCTACGAGCAGTACTTC. It yields the protein CASSFNDRFSYEQYF.

As to this clone: The same CDR3 can be traced to other DNA sequences in this sample. The chain links TRBV4-1 to TRBJ2-7, with a weak D call TRBD1 (6 bases). Looked up from germline, CDR1 is MGHRA and CDR2 is YSYEKL. The CDR3 runs 15 residues. The V gene lost 0 bases and the J gene lost 2 bases, with 11 bases spanning the gap. CDR3 in amino acids: CASSQDNRETYEQYF. CDR3 DNA sequence: TGCGCCAGCAGCCAAGACAACAGGGAGACCTACGAGCAGTACTTC.

The chain recombines TRBV19 with TRBJ2-5; D not certain. Germline lookup yields CDR1 LNHDA and CDR2 SQIVND (reference sequence). The V end was cut by 7 bases, the J end by 4 bases, with 22 bases between. This CDR3 spans 16 amino acids. This CDR3 is CASILFKDPPGETQYF. The CDR3 nucleotides read TGTGCCAGTATTCTGTTCAAGGACCCCCCGGGAGAGACCCAGTACTTC. Supplemented by reference TRBV19 and TRBJ2-5, the full variable domain reads DGGITQSPKYLFRKEGQNVTLSCEQNLNHDAMYWYRQDPGQGLRLIYYSQIVNDFQKGDIAEGYSVSREKKESFPLTVTSAQKNPTAFYLCASILFKDPPGETQYFGPGTRLLVL.

The V call is TRBV6-6, the J call TRBJ2-7, with TRBD1 matching 8 bases. The germline V gene has CDR1 MNHNY and CDR2 SVGAGI (reference sequence). This CDR3 spans 12 amino acids. Trimming cost V 5 bases and J 6 bases; bases outside gene matches: 3. The CDR3 here is CASSRTGTEQYF. The CDR3 coding sequence is TGTGCCAGCAGTAGGACAGGGACCGAGCAGTACTTC.

This clone was counted a single time. The chain combines TRBV5-6 with TRBJ2-3; D uncertain. The length of the CDR3 is 11 residues. Germline-derived CDR1 and CDR2 are SGHDT and YYEEEE. The V end was cut by 5 bases, the J end by 4 bases, with 5 bases between. The DNA of the CDR3 is TGTGCCAGCAGTGAGGCAGATACGCAGTATTTT. Its protein product is CASSEADTQYF.

V is TRBV6-1 and J is TRBJ2-2; possibly TRBD2 for D (6 bases). This CDR3 contains 15 residues. Germline values: CDR1 MNHNS, CDR2 SASEGT. V lost 7 bases to trimming and J lost 0 bases, with 12 bases between them. CDR3 in DNA: TGTGCCAGCAAGGTCGGACTAACGAACACCGGGGAGCTGTTTTTT. This encodes CASKVGLTNTGELFF.

The rearrangement uses TRBV28 and TRBJ1-1; D not resolved. From germline, CDR1 is MDHEN and CDR2 SYDVKM. Trimming cost V 2 bases and J 1 base, with 8 bases left between them. The CDR3 length is 14 residues. CDR3 sequence reads: CASSLRVTNTEAFF. CDR3 DNA sequence: TGTGCCAGCAGTTTAAGGGTAACGAACACTGAAGCTTTCTTT. Variable domain in full (rest from reference TRBV28 and TRBJ1-1): DVKVTQSSRYLVKRTGEKVFLECVQDMDHENMFWYRQDPGLGLRLIYFSYDVKMKEKGDIPEGYSVSREKKERFSLILESASTNQTSMYLCASSLRVTNTEAFFGQGTRLTVV.